This T cell receptor (beta chain) was documented in a study of blood T cell repertoires in COVID-19. V dropped 3 bases and J dropped 3 bases, with 24 bases sitting between them. Per germline, CDR1 DFQATT and CDR2 SNEGSKA (reference sequence). The CDR3 length is 18 residues. Only in-frame clones appear in the TCRdb table, and some are missing; sequencing was by immunoSEQ multiplex PCR. The sample includes some 300,000 clones, 85% to 90% of them seen just once. This clone was observed a single time. The specimen was PBMCs or T cells enriched from blood (not recorded which). The source is a woman in her 50s who had been exposed to COVID-19. The V and J genes are TRBV20-1 and TRBJ1-5; the D gene is possibly TRBD1 (5 bases). CDR3 in amino acids: CSASGFLGPSGDNQPQHF. Here the CDR3 DNA reads TGCAGTGCTAGTGGTTTTTTGGGGCCCTCGGGGGACAATCAGCCCCAGCATTTT.